This TCR beta chain was profiled in a study of blood T cell repertoires in COVID-19 (dated by TCRdb to about 2020). Broadly, across the study: Samples covering the acute and convalescent phases of COVID-19 were provided by collaborators in the United States, Italy and Spain. HLA class I and class II types, where available, came from metadata supplied by the sample provider rather than from assay-based typing. Sample metadata almost always included a de-identified subject ID, COVID-19 status, age in years and sex. The repertoires were released in a freely available public database intended as a resource for research on the immune response to SARS-CoV-2. Subjects who had been exposed to COVID-19, were actively infected with it, or had recovered from it provided the deeply sampled blood TCRbeta repertoires that made up the dataset. The samples were drawn from the first 160 participants of the ongoing ImmuneRACE study and from over a thousand subjects provided by 6 global collaborators. The material from the prospective study consisted of cDNA or gDNA derived from T cells, B-cell-depleted T cells, or PBMCs. Summary of the overall study and its limitations: Clinical and demographic metadata were provided uncurated, with the amount varying by source and participant.

V is cut back by 4 bases and J by 4 bases, with 2 bases in the junction unmatched. The CDR3 sequence holds 13 residues, the cysteine and phenylalanine included. The only DNA kept is the CDR3, 39 bases in frame from the first base. CDR1 and CDR2 (SGHRS, YFSETQ) derive from the germline V gene. Participants in the prospective study were enrolled through a virtual design, were aged about 18 to 90 years, and lived in approximately 25 United States geographic areas. To assign participants to cohorts, the prospective study relied on clinical history that participants themselves reported in a screening survey and a study questionnaire. Mobile phlebotomists in the prospective study collected whole blood, serum and a nasopharyngeal or oropharyngeal swab from every participant. Over a roughly 2-month period, participants in the prospective study had the option of providing additional blood draws and questionnaires. Prospective study blood samples were shipped either frozen or at room temperature before DNA extraction.

Regarding this clone: Its antigen has not been determined. Nothing much larger sits one base from this clone, and base qualities are not available.

TCRbeta CDR3 regions were amplified from genomic DNA by means of the immunoSEQ Assay, a bias-controlled multiplex PCR. The authors' analysis ran thus. The number of nucleated cells in each sample was estimated by amplification of reference gene primers within the assay. Sequence reads were collapsed and filtered to measure the absolute abundance of every unique TCRbeta CDR3 rearrangement. Productive Simpson clonality was computed per sample as the square root of Simpson's diversity index over productive rearrangements. TCRdb stores this immuneACCESS table with in-frame sequences only. Part of the clones is absent; in the studies checked, under half of the shortfall reflects unresolved V genes, and no reason is known for the rest. V, J and clone size derive from that table, while D and trimming were established from the DNA sequence. The sample table shows about 230,000 clones, and about 91% are seen once. The top ten hold 2.5% of the sample.

The TCR comes from a woman aged 40 to 49 with acute COVID-19. The sample consisted of PBMCs or T cells enriched from blood (not recorded which). The chain is made from TRBV5-1 and TRBJ1-5, with TRBD1 matching 7 junction bases. The CDR3 amino acid sequence is: CASSPQGNQPQHF. The DNA is TGCGCCAGCAGCCCACAGGGGAATCAGCCCCAGCATTTT.